Listed here is a single T cell receptor (beta chain). TCRdb analysed the reads with MiXCR anew, one entry per CDR3 protein. The repertoire holds fewer than 350,000 distinct CDR3 sequences, over 7.5% seen once, with roughly 4.5% in the top ten. The V segment lost 5 bases and the J segment 3 bases; nucleotides outside the gene matches: 6. CDR1 and CDR2 from the germline V gene are MGHRA and YSYEKL. The CDR3 extends over 14 amino acids. This record comes from a study of T cell repertoires in cytomegalovirus infection. The sequencing sample was made of PBMCs. The TCR originated in a human donor in good health (CMV status not recorded). Some clones in this sample may be carry-over from other donors' samples. The rearrangement links TRBV4-1 to TRBJ1-2; 7 bases match TRBD1. CDR3 sequence (DNA): TGCGCCAGCAGCAACCGGGACAGCGACTATGGCTACACCTTC. This sequence encodes CASSNRDSDYGYTF.